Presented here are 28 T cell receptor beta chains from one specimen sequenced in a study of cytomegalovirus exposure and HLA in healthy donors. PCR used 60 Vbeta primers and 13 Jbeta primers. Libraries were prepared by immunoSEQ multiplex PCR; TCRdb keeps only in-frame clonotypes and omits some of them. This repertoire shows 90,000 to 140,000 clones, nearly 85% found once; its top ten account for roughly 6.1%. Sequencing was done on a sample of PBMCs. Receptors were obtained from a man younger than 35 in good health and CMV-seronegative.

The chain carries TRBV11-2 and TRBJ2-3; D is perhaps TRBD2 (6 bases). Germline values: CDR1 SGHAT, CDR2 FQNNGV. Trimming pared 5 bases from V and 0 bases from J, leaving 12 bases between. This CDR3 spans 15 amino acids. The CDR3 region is CASSPLALSTDTQYF. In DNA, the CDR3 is TGTGCCAGCAGCCCCCTAGCGCTGAGCACAGATACGCAGTATTTT. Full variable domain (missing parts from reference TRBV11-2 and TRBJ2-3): EAGVAQSPRYKIIEKRQSVAFWCNPISGHATLYWYQQILGQGPKLLIQFQNNGVVDDSQLPKDRFSAERLKGVDSTLKIQPAKLEDSAVYLCASSPLALSTDTQYFGPGTRLTVL.

The chain's CDR3 is CASRRFYQDTQYF. In nucleotides, the CDR3 is TGTGCCAGCAGGCGTTTTTACCAAGATACGCAGTATTTT. The chain joins TRBV11-2 to TRBJ2-3; no clear D gene. The germline gives CDR1 SGHAT, CDR2 FQNNGV. V shed 6 bases and J shed 5 bases, with 12 bases lying between them. CDR3 length equals 13 residues.

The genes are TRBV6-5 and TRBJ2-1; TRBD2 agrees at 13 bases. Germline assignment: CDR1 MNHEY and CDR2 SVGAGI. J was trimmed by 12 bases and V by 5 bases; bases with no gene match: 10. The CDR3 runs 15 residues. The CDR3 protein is CASSRRTSGSLGQFF. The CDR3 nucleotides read TGTGCCAGCAGTCGACGGACTAGCGGGAGTCTGGGGCAGTTCTTC.

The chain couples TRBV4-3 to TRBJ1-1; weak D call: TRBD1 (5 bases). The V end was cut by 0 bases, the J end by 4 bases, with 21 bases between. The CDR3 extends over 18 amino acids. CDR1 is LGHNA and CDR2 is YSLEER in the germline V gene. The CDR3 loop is CASSQDLKGAQRRTEAFF. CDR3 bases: TGCGCCAGCAGCCAAGATCTGAAAGGGGCACAGAGGCGCACTGAAGCTTTCTTT.

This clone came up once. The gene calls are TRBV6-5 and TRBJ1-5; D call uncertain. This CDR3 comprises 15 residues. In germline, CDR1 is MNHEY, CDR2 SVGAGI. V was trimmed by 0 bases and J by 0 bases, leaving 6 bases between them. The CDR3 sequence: CASSYSRYSNQPQHF. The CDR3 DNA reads TGTGCCAGCAGTTACTCCAGATATAGCAATCAGCCCCAGCATTTT.

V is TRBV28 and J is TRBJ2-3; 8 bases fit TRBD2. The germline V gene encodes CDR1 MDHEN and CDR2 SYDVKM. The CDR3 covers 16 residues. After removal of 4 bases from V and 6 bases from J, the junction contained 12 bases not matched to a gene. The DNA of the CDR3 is TGTGCCAGCAGTTCCCCTGGGCTAGCGGGTGGGGATACGCAGTATTTT. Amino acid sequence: CASSSPGLAGGDTQYF. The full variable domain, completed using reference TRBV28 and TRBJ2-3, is DVKVTQSSRYLVKRTGEKVFLECVQDMDHENMFWYRQDPGLGLRLIYFSYDVKMKEKGDIPEGYSVSREKKERFSLILESASTNQTSMYLCASSSPGLAGGDTQYFGPGTRLTVL.

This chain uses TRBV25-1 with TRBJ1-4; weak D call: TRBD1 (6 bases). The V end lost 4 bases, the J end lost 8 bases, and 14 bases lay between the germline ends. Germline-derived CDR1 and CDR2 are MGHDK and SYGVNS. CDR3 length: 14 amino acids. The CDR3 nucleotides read TGTGCCAGCAGTGCAGGGGCCGCCCGGGAAAAACTGTTTTTT. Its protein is CASSAGAAREKLFF.

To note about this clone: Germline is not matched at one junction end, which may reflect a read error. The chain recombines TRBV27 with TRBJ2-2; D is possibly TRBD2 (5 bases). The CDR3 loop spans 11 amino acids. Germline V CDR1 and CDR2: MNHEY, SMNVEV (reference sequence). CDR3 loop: CASSLSGELFF. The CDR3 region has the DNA TGTGCCAGCAGTTTATCCGGGGAGCTGTTCTTT.

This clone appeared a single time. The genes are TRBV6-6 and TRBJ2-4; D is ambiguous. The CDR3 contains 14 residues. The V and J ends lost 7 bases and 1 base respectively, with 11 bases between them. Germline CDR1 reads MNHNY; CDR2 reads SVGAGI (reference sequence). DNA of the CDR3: TGTGCCAGCACTCACAGTGCGGCCAAAAACATTCAGTACTTC. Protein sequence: CASTHSAAKNIQYF.

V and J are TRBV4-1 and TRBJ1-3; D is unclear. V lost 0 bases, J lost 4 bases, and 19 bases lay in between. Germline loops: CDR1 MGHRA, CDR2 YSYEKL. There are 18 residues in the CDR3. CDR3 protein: CASSQEAPLAAGGNTIYF. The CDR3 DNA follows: TGCGCCAGCAGCCAAGAAGCCCCCCTGGCAGCGGGGGGAAACACCATATATTTT.

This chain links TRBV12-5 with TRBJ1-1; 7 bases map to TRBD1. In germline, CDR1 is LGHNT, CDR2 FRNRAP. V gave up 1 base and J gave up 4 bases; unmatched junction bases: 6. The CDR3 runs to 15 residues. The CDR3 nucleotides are TGTGCTAGTGGTTTGGCCCCCCCAGGGGGCACTGAAGCTTTCTTT. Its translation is CASGLAPPGGTEAFF.

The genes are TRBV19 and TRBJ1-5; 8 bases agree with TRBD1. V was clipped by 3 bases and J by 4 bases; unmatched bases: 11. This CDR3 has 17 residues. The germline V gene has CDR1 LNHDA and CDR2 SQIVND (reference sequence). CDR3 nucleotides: TGTGCCAGTAGTATCAGGATCCGGACAGGGTCAAATCAGCCCCAGCATTTT. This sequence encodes CASSIRIRTGSNQPQHF. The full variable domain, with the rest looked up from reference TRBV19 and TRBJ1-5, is DGGITQSPKYLFRKEGQNVTLSCEQNLNHDAMYWYRQDPGQGLRLIYYSQIVNDFQKGDIAEGYSVSREKKESFPLTVTSAQKNPTAFYLCASSIRIRTGSNQPQHFGDGTRLSIL.

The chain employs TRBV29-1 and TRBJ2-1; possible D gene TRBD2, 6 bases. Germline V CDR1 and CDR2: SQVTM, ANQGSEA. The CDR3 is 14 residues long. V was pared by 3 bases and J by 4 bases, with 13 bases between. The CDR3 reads CSVDASGVYNEQFF. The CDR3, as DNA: TGCAGCGTTGACGCTTCGGGAGTTTACAATGAGCAGTTCTTC.

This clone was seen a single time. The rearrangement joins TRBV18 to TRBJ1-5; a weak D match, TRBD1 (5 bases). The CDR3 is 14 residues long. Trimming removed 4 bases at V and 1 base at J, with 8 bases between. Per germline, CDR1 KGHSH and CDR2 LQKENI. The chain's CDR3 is CASSQGLSNQPQHF. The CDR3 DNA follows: TGTGCCAGCTCACAGGGACTCAGCAATCAGCCCCAGCATTTT.

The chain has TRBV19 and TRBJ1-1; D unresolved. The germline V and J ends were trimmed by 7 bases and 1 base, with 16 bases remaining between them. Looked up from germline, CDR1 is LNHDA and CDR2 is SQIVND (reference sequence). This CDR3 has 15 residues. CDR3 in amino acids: CASTGGFNPNTEAFF. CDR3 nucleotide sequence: TGTGCCAGTACCGGCGGTTTCAATCCGAACACTGAAGCTTTCTTT.

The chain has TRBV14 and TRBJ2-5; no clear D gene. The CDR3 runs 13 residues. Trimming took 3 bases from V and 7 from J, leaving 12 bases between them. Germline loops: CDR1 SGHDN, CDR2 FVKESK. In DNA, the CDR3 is TGTGCCAGCAGCCATTACCGGTCGGGGACCCAGTACTTC. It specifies CASSHYRSGTQYF.

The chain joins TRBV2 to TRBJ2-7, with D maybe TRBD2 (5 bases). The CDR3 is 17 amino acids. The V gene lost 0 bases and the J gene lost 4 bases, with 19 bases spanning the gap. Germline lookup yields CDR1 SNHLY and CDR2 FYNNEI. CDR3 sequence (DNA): TGTGCCAGCAGTGAAGCGATACCGTCGGGGATTGCGTACGAGCAGTACTTC. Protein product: CASSEAIPSGIAYEQYF. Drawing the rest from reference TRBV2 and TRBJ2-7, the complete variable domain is EPEVTQTPSHQVTQMGQEVILRCVPISNHLYFYWYRQILGQKVEFLVSFYNNEISEKSEIFDDQFSVERPDGSNFTLKIRSTKLEDSAMYFCASSEAIPSGIAYEQYFGPGTRLTVT.

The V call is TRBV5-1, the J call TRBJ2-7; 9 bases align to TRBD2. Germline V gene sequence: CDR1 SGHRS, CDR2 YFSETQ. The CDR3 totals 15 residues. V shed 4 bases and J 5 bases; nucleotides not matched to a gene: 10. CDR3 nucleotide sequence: TGCGCCAGCAGCCTGGATCGCGGGAGGGCCAACGAGCAGTACTTC. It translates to CASSLDRGRANEQYF.

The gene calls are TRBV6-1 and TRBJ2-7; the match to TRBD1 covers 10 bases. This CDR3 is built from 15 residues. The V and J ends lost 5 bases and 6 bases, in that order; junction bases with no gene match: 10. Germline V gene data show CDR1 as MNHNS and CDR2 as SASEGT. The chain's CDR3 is CASSILGQGMSEQYF. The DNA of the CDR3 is TGTGCCAGCAGTATCTTGGGACAGGGGATGTCCGAGCAGTACTTC.

The CDR3 here is CASSSPPSYEQYF. In DNA, the CDR3 is TGTGCCAGCAGCTCCCCTCCTTCCTACGAGCAGTACTTC. This sequence joins TRBV11-2 and TRBJ2-7; D not resolved. Trimming pared 4 bases from V and 1 base from J, leaving 8 bases between. Per the germline V gene, CDR1 is SGHAT and CDR2 is FQNNGV. The CDR3 is made up of 13 amino acids.

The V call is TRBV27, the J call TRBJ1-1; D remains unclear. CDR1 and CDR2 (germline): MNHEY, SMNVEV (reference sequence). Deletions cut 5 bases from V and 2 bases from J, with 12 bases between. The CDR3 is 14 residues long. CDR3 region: CASSPRGENTEAFF. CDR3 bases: TGTGCCAGCAGTCCCAGAGGAGAAAACACTGAAGCTTTCTTT.

The CDR3 reads CASSLRWTNQPQHF. The CDR3, as DNA: TGTGCCAGCAGCTTGCGATGGACTAATCAGCCCCAGCATTTT. The V and J genes are TRBV5-8 and TRBJ1-5, with no clear D. Trimming stripped 1 base from V and 4 bases from J, with 9 bases between. The V gene's germline CDR1 is SGHTS and CDR2 YDEGEE. This CDR3 has 14 amino acids. The whole variable domain, filled in from reference TRBV5-8 and TRBJ1-5, reads EAGVTQSPTHLIKTRGQQATLRCSPISGHTSVYWYQQALGLGLQFLLWYDEGEERNRGNFPPRFSGRQFPNYSSELNVNALELEDSALYLCASSLRWTNQPQHFGDGTRLSIL.

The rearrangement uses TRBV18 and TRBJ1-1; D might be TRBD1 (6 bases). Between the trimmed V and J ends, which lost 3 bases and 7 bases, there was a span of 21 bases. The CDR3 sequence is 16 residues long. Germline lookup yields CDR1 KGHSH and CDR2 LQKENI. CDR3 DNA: TGTGCCAGCTCACCCCTACCCGATCCTAGGACAGATGAAGCTTTCTTT. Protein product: CASSPLPDPRTDEAFF. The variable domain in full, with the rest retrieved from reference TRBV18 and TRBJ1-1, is NAGVMQNPRHLVRRRGQEARLRCSPMKGHSHVYWYRQLPEEGLKFMVYLQKENIIDESGMPKERFSAEFPKEGPSILRIQQVVRGDSAAYFCASSPLPDPRTDEAFFGQGTRLTVV.

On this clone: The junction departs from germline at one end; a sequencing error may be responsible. The DNA of the CDR3 is TGCGCCAGCAGCCTAGCGGGAGTTTCAGGGGCCAACGTCCTGACTTTC. Protein sequence: CASSLAGVSGANVLTF. V is TRBV7-9 and J is TRBJ2-6, with 10 bases that match TRBD2. This CDR3 has 16 amino acids. The germline gives CDR1 SEHNR, CDR2 FQNEAQ (reference sequence).

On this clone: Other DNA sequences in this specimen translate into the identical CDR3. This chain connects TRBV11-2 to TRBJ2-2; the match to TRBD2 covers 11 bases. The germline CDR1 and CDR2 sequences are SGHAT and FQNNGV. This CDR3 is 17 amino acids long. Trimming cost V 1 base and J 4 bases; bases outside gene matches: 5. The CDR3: CASSLVGLAGGTGELFF. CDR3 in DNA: TGTGCCAGCAGCTTAGTTGGACTAGCGGGTGGCACCGGGGAGCTGTTTTTT.

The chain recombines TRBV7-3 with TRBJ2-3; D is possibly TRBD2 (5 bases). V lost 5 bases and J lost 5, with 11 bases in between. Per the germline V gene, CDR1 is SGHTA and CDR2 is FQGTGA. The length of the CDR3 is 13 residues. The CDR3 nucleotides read TGTGCCAGCAGCCTCGACCGGGGAGATACGCAGTATTTT. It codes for CASSLDRGDTQYF.

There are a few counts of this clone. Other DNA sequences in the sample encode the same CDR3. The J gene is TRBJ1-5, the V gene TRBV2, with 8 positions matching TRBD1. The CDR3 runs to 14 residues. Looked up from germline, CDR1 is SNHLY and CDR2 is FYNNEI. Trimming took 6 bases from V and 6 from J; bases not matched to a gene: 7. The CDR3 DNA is TGTGCCAGCAGGGCTTCAGGGGGCGGTCAGCCCCAGCATTTT. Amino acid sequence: CASRASGGGQPQHF.

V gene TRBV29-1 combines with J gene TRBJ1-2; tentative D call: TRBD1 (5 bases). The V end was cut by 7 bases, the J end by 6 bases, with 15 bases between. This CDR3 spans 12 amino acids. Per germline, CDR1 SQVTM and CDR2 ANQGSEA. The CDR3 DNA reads TGCAGCGCGGCGGGGGGTTCGCATGGCTACACCTTC. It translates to CSAAGGSHGYTF.